This T cell receptor (beta chain) was sequenced during a study of memory CD4+ T cells and cytomegalovirus serostatus. Study details: Of the healthy Belgian adults, eight or nine were CMV seropositive and approximately 24 seronegative. Study-level results: The CMV-associated TCR signature appears largely within the CD4+ memory repertoire.

V gave up 8 bases and J gave up 3 bases, with 10 bases separating them. CDR1 MNHNS and CDR2 SASEGT come from the germline V gene. This CDR3 contains 12 residues. In the source study's methods: Out-of-frame sequences were removed, leaving 2,204,828 distinct TCRbeta sequences. The data were produced by immunoSEQ multiplex PCR, yet TCRdb's version contains in-frame clones alone and is incomplete. V and J calls and clone size are given by that table; D and trimming were obtained from the DNA. The sample records about 75,000 clones, about 73% being singletons. Note on this clone: Its antigen is unknown.

The sort gate was single viable CD3+CD4+CD8-CD45RO+ cells for memory CD4+ T cells. The clonotype originates from an adult in good health and CMV-seropositive. Sample: memory CD4+ T cells from blood. V is TRBV6-1 and J is TRBJ1-2; no reliable D call. DNA for the CDR3: TGTGCCAGCGCGTTTAGGGACTATGGCTACACCTTC. Translating gives CASAFRDYGYTF.